The rows below give T cell receptor beta chains drawn from one sample of a study of T-cell memory formation after mild COVID-19. TCRdb reprocessed the 5' RACE reads with MiXCR, giving one entry per CDR3 protein. Of hundreds of thousands of distinct CDR3 sequences listed, 20% to 25% were seen once; the top ten hold 21%. Material for sequencing was PBMCs or a T cell subset sorted from them (not recorded which). Every receptor here comes from a man in his late teens or twenties who had mild COVID-19 (a few samples of this study predate the infection). Cell type and time point are not known. CDR3s include the opening cysteine and the closing phenylalanine or tryptophan. D genes are given only for firm matches. Size is omitted from some rows. Given values are once, few, many or a class for expanded clones.

d_gene: -
j_gene: TRBJ2-3
abundance: -
v_gene: TRBV6-2/TRBV6-3
CDR3aa: CASWGLFSSRADTQYF
CDR3nt: TGTGCCAGCTGGGGACTTTTTTCCTCCCGGGCAGATACGCAGTATTTT

d_gene: TRBD2
j_gene: TRBJ2-2
abundance: few
v_gene: TRBV4-1
CDR3aa: CASSQGTSGGAGELFF
CDR3nt: TGCGCCAGCAGCCAAGGGACTAGCGGGGGGGCCGGGGAGCTGTTTTTT

d_gene: -
j_gene: TRBJ1-4
abundance: -
v_gene: TRBV3-1
CDR3aa: CASSQDKGVATNEKLFF
CDR3nt: TGTGCCAGCAGCCAAGATAAGGGGGTCGCGACTAATGAAAAACTGTTTTTT

d_gene: -
j_gene: TRBJ1-4
abundance: -
v_gene: TRBV6-5
CDR3aa: CASSYRFNEKLFF
CDR3nt: TGTGCCAGCAGTTACCGATTTAATGAAAAACTGTTTTTT

d_gene: -
j_gene: TRBJ1-1
abundance: -
v_gene: TRBV7-9
CDR3aa: CASSAGTVTEAFF
CDR3nt: TGTGCCAGCAGCGCTGGGACCGTCACTGAAGCTTTCTTT

d_gene: -
j_gene: TRBJ1-4
abundance: -
v_gene: TRBV7-9
CDR3aa: CASSLDGVPNEKLFF
CDR3nt: TGTGCCAGCAGCTTGGATGGGGTACCTAATGAAAAACTGTTTTTT

d_gene: -
j_gene: TRBJ1-5
abundance: -
v_gene: TRBV7-2
CDR3aa: CASSLTGPNQPQHF
CDR3nt: TGTGCCAGCAGCTTAACAGGGCCTAATCAGCCCCAGCATTTT

d_gene: -
j_gene: TRBJ1-5
abundance: -
v_gene: TRBV20-1
CDR3aa: CSAWGPKNSNQPQHF
CDR3nt: TGCAGTGCTTGGGGTCCAAAGAATAGCAATCAGCCCCAGCATTTT

d_gene: -
j_gene: TRBJ2-3
abundance: few
v_gene: TRBV5-4
CDR3aa: CASSLGKSADTQYF
CDR3nt: TGTGCCAGCAGCTTGGGTAAATCTGCCGATACGCAGTATTTT

d_gene: TRBD1
j_gene: TRBJ1-1
abundance: once
v_gene: TRBV7-8
CDR3aa: CASSLRARDRGIYTEAFF
CDR3nt: TGTGCCAGCAGCTTAAGGGCGAGGGACAGGGGGATTTACACTGAAGCTTTCTTT

d_gene: -
j_gene: TRBJ2-5
abundance: -
v_gene: TRBV7-2
CDR3aa: CASSLAFTGETQYF
CDR3nt: TGTGCCAGCAGCTTAGCGTTCACGGGGGAGACCCAGTACTTC

d_gene: -
j_gene: TRBJ1-6
abundance: few
v_gene: TRBV7-9
CDR3aa: CASSPTGTYNSPLHF
CDR3nt: TGTGCCAGCAGCCCGACTGGGACCTATAATTCACCCCTCCACTTT

d_gene: -
j_gene: TRBJ1-5
abundance: many
v_gene: TRBV4-1
CDR3aa: CASSQEPGANQPQHF
CDR3nt: TGCGCCAGCAGCCAAGAGCCAGGCGCCAATCAGCCCCAGCATTTT

d_gene: -
j_gene: TRBJ1-1
abundance: -
v_gene: TRBV12-3/TRBV12-4
CDR3aa: CASTGRRRSPEAFF
CDR3nt: TGTGCCAGCACCGGAAGGCGACGTTCCCCTGAAGCTTTCTTT

d_gene: -
j_gene: TRBJ1-1
abundance: -
v_gene: TRBV6-5
CDR3aa: CASSYRTGYTEAFF
CDR3nt: TGTGCCAGCAGTTACCGTACAGGGTACACTGAAGCTTTCTTT

d_gene: -
j_gene: TRBJ2-7
abundance: once
v_gene: TRBV12-2
CDR3aa: CASRLSLGVSYEQYF
CDR3nt: TGTGCAAGTCGCTTAAGTTTGGGGGTTTCCTACGAGCAGTACTTC

d_gene: TRBD1
j_gene: TRBJ2-1
abundance: many
v_gene: TRBV9
CDR3aa: CASSESGTGPFF
CDR3nt: TGTGCCAGCAGCGAGTCCGGGACAGGGCCGTTCTTC

d_gene: -
j_gene: TRBJ2-1
abundance: few
v_gene: TRBV3-1
CDR3aa: CASSQGGHSSYNEQFF
CDR3nt: TGTGCCAGCAGCCAAGGCGGGCACTCCTCCTACAATGAGCAGTTCTTC

d_gene: -
j_gene: TRBJ2-3
abundance: many
v_gene: TRBV29-1
CDR3aa: CSVAVRAPHTQYF
CDR3nt: TGCAGCGTTGCAGTCCGGGCCCCACATACGCAGTATTTT

d_gene: -
j_gene: TRBJ1-1
abundance: few
v_gene: TRBV5-1
CDR3aa: CASSFGPLNTEAFF
CDR3nt: TGCGCCAGCAGCTTTGGCCCCCTGAACACTGAAGCTTTCTTT

d_gene: -
j_gene: TRBJ2-5
abundance: few
v_gene: TRBV12-3/TRBV12-4
CDR3aa: CASSGLLETQYF
CDR3nt: TGTGCCAGCAGTGGACTACTGGAGACCCAGTACTTC

d_gene: TRBD1
j_gene: TRBJ1-1
abundance: few
v_gene: TRBV7-9
CDR3aa: CASSIGQGDEAFF
CDR3nt: TGTGCCAGCAGCATTGGACAGGGAGATGAAGCTTTCTTT

d_gene: -
j_gene: TRBJ1-6
abundance: few
v_gene: TRBV7-9
CDR3aa: CASSLLVDSPLHF
CDR3nt: TGTGCCAGCAGCTTACTTGTGGATTCACCCCTCCACTTT

d_gene: -
j_gene: TRBJ2-3
abundance: -
v_gene: TRBV20-1
CDR3aa: CSAVGGWANTQYF
CDR3nt: TGCAGTGCTGTAGGCGGGTGGGCAAATACGCAGTATTTT

d_gene: TRBD1
j_gene: TRBJ2-1
abundance: few
v_gene: TRBV5-1
CDR3aa: CASRSGTGAYNEQFF
CDR3nt: TGCGCCAGCAGGTCCGGGACAGGGGCTTACAATGAGCAGTTCTTC

d_gene: TRBD2
j_gene: TRBJ2-1
abundance: many
v_gene: TRBV6-5
CDR3aa: CASSYRWRGGENEQFF
CDR3nt: TGTGCCAGCAGTTACAGGTGGCGGGGGGGCGAAAATGAGCAGTTCTTC

d_gene: -
j_gene: TRBJ1-4
abundance: few
v_gene: TRBV5-5
CDR3aa: CASSVPGQLFF
CDR3nt: TGTGCCAGCAGCGTCCCGGGTCAACTGTTTTTT

d_gene: -
j_gene: TRBJ1-5
abundance: few
v_gene: TRBV20-1
CDR3aa: CSASWDGDQPQHF
CDR3nt: TGCAGTGCTAGTTGGGACGGAGATCAGCCCCAGCATTTT

d_gene: -
j_gene: TRBJ2-3
abundance: -
v_gene: TRBV25-1
CDR3aa: CANVGRFKEDTQYF
CDR3nt: TGTGCCAACGTCGGACGTTTTAAAGAGGATACGCAGTATTTT

d_gene: TRBD2
j_gene: TRBJ2-3
abundance: few
v_gene: TRBV4-3
CDR3aa: CASSFSGTLDTQYF
CDR3nt: TGCGCCAGCAGCTTTAGCGGGACCCTGGATACGCAGTATTTT

d_gene: -
j_gene: TRBJ1-1
abundance: -
v_gene: TRBV20-1
CDR3aa: CSAKRGSNTEAFF
CDR3nt: TGCAGTGCTAAACGGGGATCGAACACTGAAGCTTTCTTT

d_gene: -
j_gene: TRBJ1-1
abundance: few
v_gene: TRBV7-9
CDR3aa: CASSLTDLEAFF
CDR3nt: TGTGCCAGCAGCTTGACAGATCTTGAAGCTTTCTTT

d_gene: -
j_gene: TRBJ1-2
abundance: many
v_gene: TRBV20-1
CDR3aa: CSATAGLLYGYTF
CDR3nt: TGCAGTGCCACGGCGGGGCTCCTCTATGGCTACACCTTC

d_gene: TRBD2
j_gene: TRBJ2-2
abundance: few
v_gene: TRBV3-1
CDR3aa: CASSQEFGRGTGELFF
CDR3nt: TGTGCCAGCAGCCAAGAATTCGGGCGGGGGACCGGGGAGCTGTTTTTT

d_gene: -
j_gene: TRBJ2-2
abundance: few
v_gene: TRBV5-1
CDR3aa: CASSYDQGTNTGELFF
CDR3nt: TGCGCCAGCAGCTATGACCAGGGTACTAACACCGGGGAGCTGTTTTTT

d_gene: TRBD1
j_gene: TRBJ2-5
abundance: -
v_gene: TRBV15
CDR3aa: CATSTRLTGETQYF
CDR3nt: TGTGCCACCAGCACCCGGTTGACAGGGGAGACCCAGTACTTC

d_gene: TRBD1
j_gene: TRBJ2-5
abundance: -
v_gene: TRBV12-3/TRBV12-4
CDR3aa: CASSLEGQGSGTQYF
CDR3nt: TGTGCCAGCAGTTTGGAGGGACAGGGGTCCGGGACCCAGTACTTC

d_gene: -
j_gene: TRBJ1-4
abundance: few
v_gene: TRBV9
CDR3aa: CASAREGRSEKLFF
CDR3nt: TGTGCCAGCGCCCGGGAGGGACGTAGTGAAAAACTGTTTTTT

d_gene: -
j_gene: TRBJ2-3
abundance: -
v_gene: TRBV29-1
CDR3aa: CSVGEMGTDTQYF
CDR3nt: TGCAGCGTCGGGGAAATGGGCACAGATACGCAGTATTTT

d_gene: -
j_gene: TRBJ2-5
abundance: -
v_gene: TRBV7-2
CDR3aa: CASSATNPGETQYF
CDR3nt: TGTGCCAGCAGCGCGACGAATCCGGGGGAGACCCAGTACTTC

d_gene: TRBD1
j_gene: TRBJ1-2
abundance: -
v_gene: TRBV20-1
CDR3aa: CSASQTGRFYGYTF
CDR3nt: TGCAGTGCGAGCCAGACAGGGCGGTTTTATGGCTACACCTTC

d_gene: -
j_gene: TRBJ2-7
abundance: -
v_gene: TRBV6-2/TRBV6-3
CDR3aa: CASSYGEARYEQYF
CDR3nt: TGTGCCAGCAGTTACGGCGAAGCCCGCTACGAGCAGTACTTC

d_gene: -
j_gene: TRBJ2-5
abundance: -
v_gene: TRBV30
CDR3aa: CAALLGIAGETQYF
CDR3nt: TGTGCCGCACTTCTTGGGATTGCAGGAGAGACCCAGTACTTC

d_gene: -
j_gene: TRBJ2-5
abundance: few
v_gene: TRBV5-1
CDR3aa: CASSPTRGETQYF
CDR3nt: TGCGCCAGCAGCCCAACGAGGGGAGAGACCCAGTACTTC

d_gene: -
j_gene: TRBJ2-1
abundance: few
v_gene: TRBV12-3/TRBV12-4
CDR3aa: CASSPGTADEQFF
CDR3nt: TGTGCCAGCAGTCCCGGGACCGCTGATGAGCAGTTCTTC

d_gene: TRBD2
j_gene: TRBJ2-3
abundance: -
v_gene: TRBV12-3/TRBV12-4
CDR3aa: CASRASGGATDTQYF
CDR3nt: TGTGCCAGCAGGGCTAGCGGGGGAGCCACAGATACGCAGTATTTT

d_gene: -
j_gene: TRBJ2-4
abundance: few
v_gene: TRBV30
CDR3aa: CAWSEGDGIQYF
CDR3nt: TGTGCCTGGAGTGAGGGGGATGGCATTCAGTACTTC

d_gene: -
j_gene: TRBJ2-5
abundance: -
v_gene: TRBV4-1
CDR3aa: CASSQVDRPGETQYF
CDR3nt: TGCGCCAGCAGCCAGGTGGACCGCCCGGGGGAGACCCAGTACTTC

d_gene: -
j_gene: TRBJ2-5
abundance: few
v_gene: TRBV4-2
CDR3aa: CASSQSVGDEETQYF
CDR3nt: TGTGCCAGCAGCCAATCCGTCGGGGACGAAGAGACCCAGTACTTC

d_gene: TRBD1
j_gene: TRBJ2-2
abundance: -
v_gene: TRBV7-2
CDR3aa: CASFGTDYTGELFF
CDR3nt: TGTGCCAGCTTCGGGACAGACTATACCGGGGAGCTGTTTTTT

d_gene: -
j_gene: TRBJ1-1
abundance: few
v_gene: TRBV5-1
CDR3aa: CASSLGTMGTEAFF
CDR3nt: TGCGCCAGCAGCTTGGGGACCATGGGCACTGAAGCTTTCTTT

d_gene: -
j_gene: TRBJ1-4
abundance: few
v_gene: TRBV5-1
CDR3aa: CASSLGEDRREKLFF
CDR3nt: TGCGCCAGCAGCTTGGGGGAGGACAGACGGGAAAAACTGTTTTTT

d_gene: -
j_gene: TRBJ2-1
abundance: few
v_gene: TRBV20-1
CDR3aa: CSARGDWSSYNEQFF
CDR3nt: TGCAGTGCTAGGGGCGACTGGAGCTCCTACAATGAGCAGTTCTTC

d_gene: TRBD1
j_gene: TRBJ1-1
abundance: -
v_gene: TRBV29-1
CDR3aa: CSVGGDRGLNTEAFF
CDR3nt: TGCAGCGTTGGGGGGGACAGGGGGCTGAACACTGAAGCTTTCTTT

d_gene: -
j_gene: TRBJ2-7
abundance: few
v_gene: TRBV20-1
CDR3aa: CSASYPGLTYEQYF
CDR3nt: TGCAGTGCTAGTTATCCAGGGTTGACCTACGAGCAGTACTTC

d_gene: -
j_gene: TRBJ2-7
abundance: -
v_gene: TRBV9
CDR3aa: CASSVDGGHYEQYF
CDR3nt: TGTGCCAGCAGCGTAGATGGGGGCCACTACGAGCAGTACTTC

d_gene: -
j_gene: TRBJ2-5
abundance: few
v_gene: TRBV9
CDR3aa: CASSPRPDRQETQYF
CDR3nt: TGTGCCAGCAGCCCCCGCCCAGACAGGCAAGAGACCCAGTACTTC

d_gene: TRBD1
j_gene: TRBJ2-7
abundance: -
v_gene: TRBV7-9
CDR3aa: CASSLGWTGVDEQYF
CDR3nt: TGTGCCAGCAGCTTAGGGTGGACAGGGGTCGACGAGCAGTACTTC

d_gene: TRBD1
j_gene: TRBJ1-4
abundance: -
v_gene: TRBV5-5
CDR3aa: CASSFGQGDYEKLFF
CDR3nt: TGTGCCAGCAGCTTTGGACAGGGGGATTATGAAAAACTGTTTTTT